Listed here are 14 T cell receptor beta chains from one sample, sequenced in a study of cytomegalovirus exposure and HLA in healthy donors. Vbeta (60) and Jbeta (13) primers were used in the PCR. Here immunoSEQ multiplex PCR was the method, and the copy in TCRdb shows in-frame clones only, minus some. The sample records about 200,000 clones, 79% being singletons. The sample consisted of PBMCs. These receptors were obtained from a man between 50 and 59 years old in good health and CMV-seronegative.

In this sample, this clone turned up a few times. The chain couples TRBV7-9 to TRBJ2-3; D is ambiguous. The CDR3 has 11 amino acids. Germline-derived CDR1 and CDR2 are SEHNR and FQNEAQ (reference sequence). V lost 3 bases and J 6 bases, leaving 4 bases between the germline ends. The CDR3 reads CASSFGDTQYF. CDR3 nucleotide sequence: TGTGCCAGCAGCTTCGGTGATACGCAGTATTTT.

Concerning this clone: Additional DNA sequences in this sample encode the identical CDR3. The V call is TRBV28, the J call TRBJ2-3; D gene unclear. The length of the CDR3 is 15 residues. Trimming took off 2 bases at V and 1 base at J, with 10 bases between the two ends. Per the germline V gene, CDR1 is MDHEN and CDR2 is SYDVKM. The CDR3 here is CASSLLGTGTDTQYF. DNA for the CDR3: TGTGCCAGCAGTTTACTGGGCACAGGCACAGATACGCAGTATTTT. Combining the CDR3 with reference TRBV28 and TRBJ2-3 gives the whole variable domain DVKVTQSSRYLVKRTGEKVFLECVQDMDHENMFWYRQDPGLGLRLIYFSYDVKMKEKGDIPEGYSVSREKKERFSLILESASTNQTSMYLCASSLLGTGTDTQYFGPGTRLTVL.

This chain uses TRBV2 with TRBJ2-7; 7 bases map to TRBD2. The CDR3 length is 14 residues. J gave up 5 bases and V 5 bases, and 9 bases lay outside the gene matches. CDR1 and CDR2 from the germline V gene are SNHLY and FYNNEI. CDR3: CASSPRTSINEQYF. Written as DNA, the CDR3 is TGTGCCAGCAGTCCCCGGACTAGTATAAACGAGCAGTACTTC.

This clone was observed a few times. CDR3 DNA sequence: TGTGCCAGCAGCCGAGGTTTTAGCGGGAGCTACGAGCAGTACTTC. The encoded protein is CASSRGFSGSYEQYF. V and J are TRBV28 and TRBJ2-7; 9 nucleotides line up with TRBD2. The CDR3 sequence is 15 residues long. The V gene end was trimmed by 6 bases and the J gene end by 3 bases; junction bases not matched to a gene: 9. Germline V gene data show CDR1 as MDHEN and CDR2 as SYDVKM.

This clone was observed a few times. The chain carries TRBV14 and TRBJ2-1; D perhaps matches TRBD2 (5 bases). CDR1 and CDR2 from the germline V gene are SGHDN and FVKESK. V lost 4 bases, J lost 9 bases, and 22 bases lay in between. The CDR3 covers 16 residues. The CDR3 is CASSLVGRSRPSEQFF. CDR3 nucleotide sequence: TGTGCCAGCAGCCTCGTGGGGAGAAGCCGTCCTTCTGAGCAGTTCTTC.

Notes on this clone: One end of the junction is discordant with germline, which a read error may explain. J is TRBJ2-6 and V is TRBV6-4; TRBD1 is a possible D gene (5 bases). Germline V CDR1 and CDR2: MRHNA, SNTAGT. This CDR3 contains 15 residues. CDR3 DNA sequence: TGTGCCAGCAGTCTAACTTTCTCTGGGGCCAACGGCCTGACTTTC. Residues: CASSLTFSGANGLTF.

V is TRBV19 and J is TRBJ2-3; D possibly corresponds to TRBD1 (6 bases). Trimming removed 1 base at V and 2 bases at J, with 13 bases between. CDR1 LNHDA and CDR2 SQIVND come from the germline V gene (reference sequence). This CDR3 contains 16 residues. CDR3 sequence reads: CASSIAKGVLTDTQYF. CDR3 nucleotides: TGTGCCAGTAGTATAGCCAAGGGGGTCCTCACAGATACGCAGTATTTT.

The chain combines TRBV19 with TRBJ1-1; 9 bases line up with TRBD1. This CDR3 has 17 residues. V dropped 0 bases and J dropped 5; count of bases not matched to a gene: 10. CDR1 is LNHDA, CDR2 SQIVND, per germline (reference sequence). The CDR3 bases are TGTGCCAGTAGTATAGATCCGGGACAGGGAAGTTGGACTGAAGCTTTCTTT. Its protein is CASSIDPGQGSWTEAFF. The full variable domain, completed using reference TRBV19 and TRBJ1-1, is DGGITQSPKYLFRKEGQNVTLSCEQNLNHDAMYWYRQDPGQGLRLIYYSQIVNDFQKGDIAEGYSVSREKKESFPLTVTSAQKNPTAFYLCASSIDPGQGSWTEAFFGQGTRLTVV.

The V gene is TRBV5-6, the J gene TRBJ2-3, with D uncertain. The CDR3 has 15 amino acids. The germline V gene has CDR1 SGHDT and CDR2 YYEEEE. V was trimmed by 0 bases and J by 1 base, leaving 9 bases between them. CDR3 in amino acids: CASSLAMAGTDTQYF. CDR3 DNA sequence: TGTGCCAGCAGCTTGGCGATGGCGGGCACAGATACGCAGTATTTT. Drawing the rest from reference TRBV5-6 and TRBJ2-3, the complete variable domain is DAGVTQSPTHLIKTRGQQVTLRCSPKSGHDTVSWYQQALGQGPQFIFQYYEEEERQRGNFPDRFSGHQFPNYSSELNVNALLLGDSALYLCASSLAMAGTDTQYFGPGTRLTVL.

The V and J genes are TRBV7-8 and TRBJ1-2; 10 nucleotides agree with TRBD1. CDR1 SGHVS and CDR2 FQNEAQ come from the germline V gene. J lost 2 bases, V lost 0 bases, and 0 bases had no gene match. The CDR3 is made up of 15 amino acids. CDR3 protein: CASSLAGQGNYGYTF. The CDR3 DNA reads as TGTGCCAGCAGCTTAGCGGGACAGGGGAACTATGGCTACACCTTC. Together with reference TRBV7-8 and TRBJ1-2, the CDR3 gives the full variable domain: GAGVSQSPRYKVAKRGQDVALRCDPISGHVSLFWYQQALGQGPEFLTYFQNEAQLDKSGLPSDRFFAERPEGSVSTLKIQRTQQEDSAVYLCASSLAGQGNYGYTFGSGTRLTVV.

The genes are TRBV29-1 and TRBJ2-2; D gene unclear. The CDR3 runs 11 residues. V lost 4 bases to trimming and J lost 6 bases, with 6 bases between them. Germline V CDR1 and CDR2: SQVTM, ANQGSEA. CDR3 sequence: CSVGGAGELFF. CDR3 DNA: TGCAGCGTTGGAGGCGCCGGGGAGCTGTTTTTT.

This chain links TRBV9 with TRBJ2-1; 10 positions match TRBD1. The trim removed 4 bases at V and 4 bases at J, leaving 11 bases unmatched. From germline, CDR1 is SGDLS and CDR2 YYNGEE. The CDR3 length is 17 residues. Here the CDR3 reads CASSRIRDRGSYNEQFF. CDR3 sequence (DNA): TGTGCCAGCAGCCGAATTCGGGACAGGGGTTCTTACAATGAGCAGTTCTTC.

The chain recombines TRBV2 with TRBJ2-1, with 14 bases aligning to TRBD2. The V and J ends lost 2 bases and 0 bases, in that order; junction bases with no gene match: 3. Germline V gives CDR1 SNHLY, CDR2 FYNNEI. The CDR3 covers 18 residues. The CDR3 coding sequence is TGTGCCAGCAGTGAAAAGACTAGCGGGAGGGCCTCCTACAATGAGCAGTTCTTC. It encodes CASSEKTSGRASYNEQFF.

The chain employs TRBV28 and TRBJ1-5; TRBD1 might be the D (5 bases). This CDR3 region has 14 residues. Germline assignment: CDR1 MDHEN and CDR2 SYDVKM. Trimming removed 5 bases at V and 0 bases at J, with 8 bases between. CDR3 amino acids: CASSGQNSNQPQHF. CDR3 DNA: TGTGCCAGCAGTGGACAAAATAGCAATCAGCCCCAGCATTTT.